This T cell receptor beta chain was sequenced during a study of cytomegalovirus exposure and HLA in healthy donors. The donors gave bone marrow, and they were healthy. General study results and limits: In vitro testing confirmed a few CMV-associated chains as specific for CMV antigens. According to the study, roughly 160 TCR beta chains were cytomegalovirus-associated.

Note on this clone: Its antigen is currently unknown.

The PCR employed 60 Vbeta primers together with 13 Jbeta primers. Sequencing was performed with immunoSEQ multiplex PCR; in TCRdb, only in-frame clones are kept and a portion is missing. The profile covers some 190,000 clones, with 80% appearing a single time and 1.2% to 1.5% taken by the ten largest. V was cut by 3 bases and J by 7 bases, with 12 bases left in between. The CDR3 has 13 amino acids. Germline assignment: CDR1 SGHRS and CDR2 YFSETQ. The source of this sequence is a girl aged 5 to 17 in good health and CMV-seropositive. The sequenced sample consisted of PBMCs. The chain joins TRBV5-1 to TRBJ2-3, with a possible D match to TRBD2 (5 bases). The chain's CDR3 is CASSSAWENTQYF. For the CDR3, the DNA is TGCGCCAGCAGCTCGGCCTGGGAGAATACGCAGTATTTT. The full variable domain, with the rest looked up from reference TRBV5-1 and TRBJ2-3, is KAGVTQTPRYLIKTRGQQVTLSCSPISGHRSVSWYQQTPGQGLQFLFEYFSETQRNKGNFPGRFSGRQFSNSRSEMNVSTLELGDSALYLCASSSAWENTQYFGPGTRLTVL.